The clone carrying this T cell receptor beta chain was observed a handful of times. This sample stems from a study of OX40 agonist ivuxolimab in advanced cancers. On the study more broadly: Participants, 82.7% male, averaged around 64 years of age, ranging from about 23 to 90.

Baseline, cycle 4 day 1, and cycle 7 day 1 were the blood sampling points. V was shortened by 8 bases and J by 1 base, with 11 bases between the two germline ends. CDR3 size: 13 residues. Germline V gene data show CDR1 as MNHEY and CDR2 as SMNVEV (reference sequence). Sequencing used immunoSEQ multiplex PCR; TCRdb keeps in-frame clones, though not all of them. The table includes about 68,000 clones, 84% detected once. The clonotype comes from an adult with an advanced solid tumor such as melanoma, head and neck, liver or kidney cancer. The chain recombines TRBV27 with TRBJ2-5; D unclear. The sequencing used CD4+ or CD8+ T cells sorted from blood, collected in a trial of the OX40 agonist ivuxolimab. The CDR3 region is CASGRRVQETQYF. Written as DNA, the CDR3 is TGTGCCAGCGGGCGAAGAGTCCAAGAGACCCAGTACTTC.